The table lists the clone carrying this TCR beta chain with many counts. Template switching added a universal primer binding site, and final cDNA carried unique molecular identifiers. TCRdb re-derived calls from the 5' RACE reads in MiXCR, one entry per CDR3 protein. The sample carries 450,000 to 650,000 distinct CDR3 sequences, about 16% recorded once. This specimen belongs to a study of identical twins. CDR1 is SGHKS and CDR2 is YYEKEE in the germline V gene (reference sequence). Trimming pared 4 bases from V and 1 base from J, leaving 2 bases between. The CDR3 consists of 12 residues. This sample was shared with a second study, whose subject was yellow fever vaccine responses in identical twins.

The clonotype comes from a woman aged 18-30 years in good health. The sequenced sample was CD4+ T cells sorted from blood. The chain is built from TRBV5-5 and TRBJ2-2; no reliable D call. CDR3 sequence (DNA): TGTGCCAGCAGCATGAACACCGGGGAGCTGTTTTTT. It codes for CASSMNTGELFF.